Listed below are T cell receptor beta chains from one sample, sequenced in a study of CD8+CD57+ T cells in acquired aplastic anemia. One entry per CDR3 protein results from TCRdb running MiXCR on the reads. The profile shows approximately 99,000 distinct CDR3 sequences, 40% to 65% of them singletons. Material: sorted CD4+, CD8+, or CD8+CD57+ T cells (not recorded which) from PBMCs. The origin of the receptors is a human donor in good health, serving as a control. The CDR3 runs from the conserved cysteine through the conserved F or W. A D gene is named only where the DNA matches it firmly. Rows may omit the clone size; those that give it use once, few, many or a size class.

v_gene	abundance	j_gene	d_gene	CDR3aa	CDR3nt
TRBV20-1	NA	TRBJ1-5	NA	CSAIYQPNQPQHF	TGCAGTGCCATCTACCAGCCCAATCAGCCCCAGCATTTT
TRBV25-1	few	TRBJ2-7	TRBD1	CASSEPGQGYEQYF	TGTGCCAGCAGTGAACCGGGACAGGGCTACGAGCAGTACTTC
TRBV19	NA	TRBJ2-3	NA	CASSRAGPTDTQYF	TGTGCCAGTAGTAGGGCAGGTCCCACAGATACGCAGTATTTT
TRBV12-3/TRBV12-4	many	TRBJ2-3	TRBD2	CASSPRDYGTQYF	TGTGCCAGCAGTCCACGGGACTATGGTACGCAGTATTTT
TRBV2	once	TRBJ1-1	NA	CASSETRGPNTEAFF	TGTGCCAGCAGTGAAACACGGGGTCCTAACACTGAAGCTTTCTTT
TRBV10-3	NA	TRBJ1-1	NA	CAISESRGNTEAFF	TGTGCCATCAGTGAGTCTCGGGGAAACACTGAAGCTTTCTTT
TRBV29-1	NA	TRBJ2-7	TRBD1	CSVAGTGELYGQYF	TGCAGCGTTGCTGGGACAGGAGAGCTCTACGGGCAGTACTTC
TRBV7-9	NA	TRBJ1-1	NA	CASSKGHTEAFF	TGTGCCAGCAGCAAGGGACACACTGAAGCTTTCTTT
TRBV2	NA	TRBJ1-6	NA	CASSESSSSNPPLHF	TGTGCCAGCAGTGAATCAAGCTCCTCTAATCCACCCCTCCACTTT
TRBV2	NA	TRBJ1-4	NA	CASLGRLNEKLFF	TGTGCCAGCCTCGGCAGGCTAAATGAAAAACTGTTTTTT
TRBV7-8	NA	TRBJ2-6	NA	CASSSMGGANVLTF	TGTGCCAGCAGTTCCATGGGTGGGGCCAACGTCCTGACTTTC
TRBV7-9	NA	TRBJ2-7	TRBD1	CASSPRTGENEQYF	TGTGCCAGCAGCCCCAGGACAGGAGAGAACGAGCAGTACTTC
TRBV19	NA	TRBJ2-7	TRBD1	CASSMPGQTYEQYF	TGTGCCAGTAGTATGCCGGGACAGACCTACGAGCAGTACTTC
TRBV3-1	NA	TRBJ2-5	TRBD2	CASIHGTSGGGGETQYF	TGTGCCAGCATCCATGGGACTAGCGGGGGTGGTGGGGAGACCCAGTACTTC
TRBV6-1	many	TRBJ1-5	NA	CASRTRDSNQPQHF	TGTGCCAGCAGAACCAGGGATTCCAATCAGCCCCAGCATTTT
TRBV10-1	NA	TRBJ2-3	NA	CASGSGDGGLTDTQYF	TGTGCCAGCGGATCGGGAGATGGGGGTCTCACAGATACGCAGTATTTT
TRBV10-3	NA	TRBJ1-1	TRBD1	CAIKEDRGNTEAFF	TGTGCCATCAAGGAGGACAGGGGAAACACTGAAGCTTTCTTT
TRBV2	many	TRBJ1-5	TRBD1	CASSSGQGNQPQHF	TGTGCCAGCAGTTCGGGACAGGGGAATCAGCCCCAGCATTTT
TRBV29-1	many	TRBJ2-7	NA	CSVVSGAEQYF	TGCAGCGTTGTGTCAGGGGCCGAGCAGTACTTC
TRBV19	few	TRBJ1-5	TRBD1	CASSMQTGFNQPQHF	TGTGCCAGTAGTATGCAGACAGGGTTCAATCAGCCCCAGCATTTT
TRBV29-1	many	TRBJ2-7	NA	CSVGGLTSYEQYF	TGCAGCGTTGGTGGACTTACGTCCTACGAGCAGTACTTC
TRBV19	NA	TRBJ2-1	NA	CASSILRTDYNEQFF	TGTGCCAGTAGTATATTGAGGACAGACTACAATGAGCAGTTCTTC
TRBV2	NA	TRBJ2-3	NA	CASSEALQTVGTDTQYF	TGTGCCAGCAGTGAAGCGCTTCAGACAGTCGGCACAGATACGCAGTATTTT
TRBV10-3	few	TRBJ1-2	NA	CAISENVREYGYTF	TGTGCCATCAGTGAGAATGTCAGAGAATATGGCTACACCTTC
TRBV2	NA	TRBJ2-3	NA	CASSMPGLFTDTQYF	TGTGCCAGCAGCATGCCGGGTCTTTTCACAGATACGCAGTATTTT
TRBV7-9	NA	TRBJ1-5	TRBD1	CASSRTGGGNQPQHF	TGTGCCAGCAGCAGGACAGGGGGCGGCAATCAGCCCCAGCATTTT
TRBV27	many	TRBJ2-5	TRBD1	CASRQTGTGSETQYF	TGTGCCAGCAGACAGACCGGGACAGGGAGCGAGACCCAGTACTTC
TRBV9	NA	TRBJ1-5	TRBD1	CASSVSDREDQPQHF	TGTGCCAGCAGCGTATCGGACAGGGAGGATCAGCCCCAGCATTTT
TRBV4-1	few	TRBJ2-1	NA	CASRQEPGGFEQFF	TGCGCCAGCCGCCAAGAGCCCGGGGGCTTTGAGCAGTTCTTC